These 28 T cell receptor beta chains were all obtained from the same sample, sequenced in a study of shared clonotypes between healthy human individuals. Here immunoSEQ multiplex PCR was the method, and the copy in TCRdb shows in-frame clones only, minus some. The data hold about 2.3 million clones, with 80% to 95% observed a single time. The sample taken for sequencing was naive CD4+ T cells from PBMCs. Subset noted: CD45RA+ positively selected. The receptors stem from a man younger than 35 in good health. Some clones in this sample may be carry-over from other donors' samples.

This clone was counted a single time. CDR3 sequence (DNA): TGTGCCAGCAAGAAAATGGGGGGCACTGAAGCTTTCTTT. Protein product: CASKKMGGTEAFF. V and J are TRBV2 and TRBJ1-1, with D possibly TRBD1 on 5 matching bases. CDR3 length: 13 residues. The V end lost 7 bases, the J end lost 4 bases, and 13 bases lay between the germline ends. Germline CDR1 reads SNHLY; CDR2 reads FYNNEI.

This rearrangement joins TRBV18 to TRBJ2-3, with no clear D. Trimming left V 2 bases short and J 4 bases short, with 13 bases between. The length of the CDR3 is 15 residues. CDR1 and CDR2 from the germline V gene are KGHSH and LQKENI. In DNA form, the CDR3 reads TGTGCCAGCTCACCAGAGACGGGCGTCGCAGATACGCAGTATTTT. It yields the protein CASSPETGVADTQYF.

The table lists this clone with a count of one. The rearrangement links TRBV7-2 to TRBJ1-2, with 7 bases aligning to TRBD1. The CDR3 extends over 14 amino acids. Trimming removed 5 bases from V and 8 bases from J; junction bases left unmatched: 11. The germline gives CDR1 SGHTA, CDR2 FQGNSA. The CDR3 coding sequence is TGTGCCAGCAGCCTAGAGCAACAGGGGCCGGGCTACACCTTC. Protein sequence: CASSLEQQGPGYTF.

This chain links TRBV7-2 with TRBJ1-4, with 8 bases lining up with TRBD1. This CDR3 spans 15 amino acids. V trimming: 5 bases; J trimming: 7 bases; junction bases outside the gene matches: 9. Germline V gene sequence: CDR1 SGHTA, CDR2 FQGNSA. The CDR3 spells CASSTGGAGGEKLFF. CDR3 bases: TGTGCCAGCAGCACAGGGGGTGCTGGAGGTGAAAAACTGTTTTTT.

The rearrangement links TRBV27 to TRBJ2-1; a possible D gene is TRBD1 (6 bases). V was shortened by 3 bases and J by 7 bases, with 16 bases between the two germline ends. Germline assignment: CDR1 MNHEY and CDR2 SMNVEV (reference sequence). This CDR3 contains 15 residues. The CDR3 sequence is CASSFVRGPPNEQFF. CDR3 DNA sequence: TGTGCCAGCAGTTTTGTCAGGGGCCCCCCGAATGAGCAGTTCTTC.

The V call is TRBV4-2, the J call TRBJ1-1, with D perhaps TRBD1 (6 bases). V was shortened by 0 bases and J by 7 bases, with 24 bases between the two germline ends. CDR1 and CDR2 from the germline V gene are LGHNA and YNFKEQ. The CDR3 runs 18 residues. CDR3 DNA sequence: TGTGCCAGCAGCCAAGATTGGGGGCGGGGGTATAAGGACAGTGAAGCTTTCTTT. Amino acids: CASSQDWGRGYKDSEAFF.

The sample holds a few counts of this clone. The chain joins TRBV27 to TRBJ1-5; D unresolved. Germline lookup yields CDR1 MNHEY and CDR2 SMNVEV (reference sequence). V lost 1 base to trimming and J lost 10 bases, with 29 bases between them. The CDR3 has 19 amino acids. CDR3 coding DNA: TGTGCCAGCAGTTTATTAGGAGGGAGTGGGAGCCCACTATATGAACCCCAGCATTTT. This codes for CASSLLGGSGSPLYEPQHF.

This sequence joins TRBV6-6 and TRBJ2-6; D is undetermined. CDR3 length equals 15 residues. Germline CDR1 and CDR2: MNHNY and SVGAGI (reference sequence). Trimming left V 6 bases short and J 0 bases short, with 9 bases between. The CDR3 DNA sequence: TGTGCCAGCAGCACACCGCTCTCTGGGGCCAACGTCCTGACTTTC. Its translation: CASSTPLSGANVLTF.

The chain links TRBV29-1 to TRBJ1-5; TRBD1 might be the D (5 bases). CDR1 is SQVTM, CDR2 ANQGSEA, per germline. The CDR3 spans 12 residues. V was clipped by 7 bases and J by 9 bases, with 16 bases between them. CDR3 DNA sequence: TGCAGCGCCGGGAGGGATGGGGGGCCCCAGCATTTT. Residues: CSAGRDGGPQHF.

The V gene is TRBV29-1, the J gene TRBJ2-1; D is perhaps TRBD1 (6 bases). Germline CDR1 reads SQVTM; CDR2 reads ANQGSEA. The V end lost 7 bases, the J end lost 1 base, and 8 bases lay between the germline ends. CDR3 size: 12 residues. CDR3 DNA sequence: TGCAGCGGAGGACAGTCCTACAATGAGCAGTTCTTC. It specifies CSGGQSYNEQFF.

DNA of the CDR3: TGTGCCAGCAGCCCAATGGACCGGAGTGGGAATGAGCAGTTCTTC. It is translated as CASSPMDRSGNEQFF. V gene TRBV5-4 combines with J gene TRBJ2-1; D not certain. Germline lookup yields CDR1 SGHNT and CDR2 YYREEE (reference sequence). V shed 4 bases and J shed 7 bases, with 18 bases lying between them. The CDR3 is 15 residues long. Together with reference TRBV5-4 and TRBJ2-1, the CDR3 gives the full variable domain: ETGVTQSPTHLIKTRGQQVTLRCSSQSGHNTVSWYQQALGQGPQFIFQYYREEENGRGNFPPRFSGLQFPNYSSELNVNALELDDSALYLCASSPMDRSGNEQFFGPGTRLTVL.

Notes on this clone: One end of the junction varies from germline; a read error may be responsible. This chain links TRBV30 with TRBJ2-7; a weak D match, TRBD2 (6 bases). The CDR3 sequence is 13 residues long. From germline, CDR1 is GTSNPN and CDR2 SVGIG (reference sequence). CDR3 region: CAWTDDQEGWGDF. The CDR3 DNA sequence: TGTGCCTGGACGGACGACCAGGAGGGGTGGGGTGACTTC. Using reference TRBV30 and TRBJ2-7 for the parts outside the CDR3, the full variable domain is SQTIHQWPATLVQPVGSPLSLECTVEGTSNPNLYWYRQAAGRGLQLLFYSVGIGQISSEVPQNLSASRPQDRQFILSSKKLLLSDSGFYLCAWTDDQEGWGDFGPGTRLTVT.

As concerns this clone: The same CDR3 arises from other DNA sequences in this sample as well. The CDR3 spells CASSLGTSGGDTQYF. The DNA of the CDR3 is TGCGCCAGCAGCTTGGGAACTAGCGGGGGTGATACGCAGTATTTT. This chain uses TRBV5-1 with TRBJ2-3, with TRBD2 matching 11 bases. Losses at the gene ends were 0 bases for V and 6 bases for J; bases not matched to a gene: 3. The CDR3 consists of 15 residues. From germline, CDR1 is SGHRS and CDR2 YFSETQ.

The genes are TRBV9 and TRBJ2-3; D is undetermined. Germline lookup yields CDR1 SGDLS and CDR2 YYNGEE. V was shortened by 0 bases and J by 3 bases, with 8 bases between the two germline ends. The CDR3 totals 14 residues. The CDR3 DNA follows: TGTGCCAGCAGCGTAGTTTCTTGGACAGATACGCAGTATTTT. This codes for CASSVVSWTDTQYF.

With regard to this clone: In the same sample, other DNA sequences code for this CDR3. The gene calls are TRBV7-3 and TRBJ2-3, with TRBD2 matching 7 bases. CDR3 length: 15 residues. Germline loops: CDR1 SGHTA, CDR2 FQGTGA. J gave up 0 bases and V 1 base, and 1 base lay outside the gene matches. The CDR3 here is CASSLIGGSTDTQYF. CDR3 DNA: TGTGCCAGCAGCTTAATCGGGGGGAGCACAGATACGCAGTATTTT.

The V call is TRBV5-1, the J call TRBJ2-5; D unclear. Germline V gene sequence: CDR1 SGHRS, CDR2 YFSETQ. The CDR3 length is 12 residues. V was clipped by 4 bases and J by 5 bases, with 9 bases between them. In DNA, the CDR3 is TGCGCCAGCAGCCCGGAGAGGGAGACCCAGTACTTC. It specifies CASSPERETQYF.

This clone showed up just once. This chain uses TRBV7-3 with TRBJ2-1, with a tentative D call TRBD2 (6 bases). Germline lookup yields CDR1 SGHTA and CDR2 FQGTGA. V dropped 3 bases and J dropped 6 bases, with 15 bases sitting between them. This CDR3 contains 15 residues. The DNA for the CDR3 is TGTGCCAGCAGCTTTGCCGGGAGCTCGGGCAATGAGCAGTTCTTC. Encoded protein: CASSFAGSSGNEQFF.

The rearrangement uses TRBV2 and TRBJ2-7; 8 positions agree with TRBD1. Losses at the gene ends were 8 bases for V and 3 bases for J; bases not matched to a gene: 6. Per germline, CDR1 SNHLY and CDR2 FYNNEI. This CDR3 is built from 13 residues. CDR3 loop: CASSGTGRYEQYF. CDR3 nucleotide sequence: TGTGCCAGCTCCGGGACAGGCCGCTACGAGCAGTACTTC. Full variable domain (missing parts from reference TRBV2 and TRBJ2-7): EPEVTQTPSHQVTQMGQEVILRCVPISNHLYFYWYRQILGQKVEFLVSFYNNEISEKSEIFDDQFSVERPDGSNFTLKIRSTKLEDSAMYFCASSGTGRYEQYFGPGTRLTVT.

About this clone itself: Within the sample, other DNA sequences also encode this same CDR3. The chain carries TRBV6-5 and TRBJ2-1; D may be TRBD2 (6 bases). This CDR3 region has 13 residues. CDR1 is MNHEY and CDR2 is SVGAGI in the germline V gene. Trimming took 6 bases from V and 4 from J, leaving 10 bases between them. The CDR3 loop is CASRLGRYNEQFF. CDR3 in DNA: TGTGCCAGCAGACTCGGGAGATACAATGAGCAGTTCTTC.

The CDR3 DNA is TGTGCCAGCAGCTTAGACGGAGCCCTAACAATTGGGCAGTTCTTC. Protein sequence: CASSLDGALTIGQFF. The chain employs TRBV11-2 and TRBJ2-1; D gene unclear. V lost 0 bases and J lost 12, with 18 bases in between. The CDR3 is 15 residues long. Germline lookup yields CDR1 SGHAT and CDR2 FQNNGV.

This chain connects TRBV7-8 to TRBJ1-5; D is undetermined. This CDR3 is built from 16 residues. V lost 5 bases and J 3 bases, leaving 17 bases between the germline ends. Germline V gives CDR1 SGHVS, CDR2 FQNEAQ. For the CDR3, the DNA is TGTGCCAGCAGCCCGAGGGCCCTACCACTCAATCAGCCCCAGCATTTT. It specifies CASSPRALPLNQPQHF.

V gene TRBV28 combines with J gene TRBJ2-1, with no clear D. The CDR3 totals 12 residues. V was pared by 5 bases and J by 8 bases, with 10 bases between. CDR1 is MDHEN and CDR2 is SYDVKM in the germline V gene. This CDR3 reads CASSQRKDEQFF. The CDR3 nucleotides are TGTGCCAGCAGTCAGCGAAAAGATGAGCAGTTCTTC.

The rearrangement joins TRBV7-3 to TRBJ2-1; D is unclear. From germline, CDR1 is SGHTA and CDR2 FQGTGA. Trimming stripped 2 bases from V and 9 bases from J, with 14 bases between. CDR3 length equals 14 residues. The CDR3 spells CASSLGLDVSEQFF. CDR3 in DNA: TGTGCCAGCAGCTTAGGCCTAGACGTGAGTGAGCAGTTCTTC.

This chain joins TRBV29-1 and TRBJ1-4, with D uncertain. CDR1 is SQVTM and CDR2 is ANQGSEA in the germline V gene. This CDR3 is 12 amino acids long. The V gene lost 0 bases and the J gene lost 13 bases, with 12 bases spanning the gap. The CDR3 DNA reads as TGCAGCGTTGAAGACTACGGAGAAGGACTGTTTTTT. Translation gives CSVEDYGEGLFF. Full variable domain (remainder filled in from reference TRBV29-1 and TRBJ1-4): SAVISQKPSRDICQRGTSLTIQCQVDSQVTMMFWYRQQPGQSLTLIATANQGSEATYESGFVIDKFPISRPNLTFSTLTVSNMSPEDSSIYLCSVEDYGEGLFFGSGTQLSVL.

The genes are TRBV2 and TRBJ1-5; 8 nucleotides align to TRBD1. V gave up 5 bases and J gave up 1 base; unmatched junction bases: 7. This CDR3 region has 16 residues. Germline-derived CDR1 and CDR2 are SNHLY and FYNNEI. CDR3 region: CASSWDRSISNQPQHF. The CDR3 region has the DNA TGTGCCAGCAGTTGGGACAGGAGTATAAGCAATCAGCCCCAGCATTTT.

This rearrangement joins TRBV7-6 to TRBJ2-2, with D unresolved. This CDR3 spans 13 amino acids. Between the trimmed V and J ends, which lost 0 bases and 5 bases, there was a span of 4 bases. CDR1 and CDR2 from the germline V gene are SGHVS and FNYEAQ. The CDR3 loop reads CASSLARTGELFF. CDR3 bases: TGTGCCAGCAGCTTAGCTCGGACCGGGGAGCTGTTTTTT.

For this clone: The identical CDR3 is also encoded by other nucleotide sequences in the sample. The chain uses TRBV5-1 and TRBJ2-2; D not certain. V lost 1 base and J 2 bases, leaving 6 bases between the germline ends. This CDR3 is 14 amino acids long. Germline V CDR1 and CDR2: SGHRS, YFSETQ. The CDR3 bases are TGCGCCAGCAGCTTGAGGAGCAACACCGGGGAGCTGTTTTTT. The encoded protein is CASSLRSNTGELFF.

The V and J genes are TRBV15 and TRBJ2-1; perhaps TRBD2 as D (5 bases). Germline CDR1 and CDR2: LNHNV and YYDKDF (reference sequence). Between the trimmed V and J ends, which lost 4 bases and 0 bases, there was a span of 25 bases. This CDR3 has 20 residues. The CDR3 coding sequence is TGTGCCACCAGCAAGGGTCTCATGGCGGGCCGCTCCAGCTCCTACAATGAGCAGTTCTTC. Its protein is CATSKGLMAGRSSSYNEQFF.